This T cell receptor beta chain is from a study of T cell repertoires in cytomegalovirus infection (dated 2019 in TCRdb). Background on the whole study: The peptide stimulations were aimed at well-studied HLA-B-restricted epitopes as well as recently identified HLA-C-restricted CMV epitopes, whose presentation resists viral immunomodulation. Donor HLA type was relevant to the analysis, as public TCR beta signatures indicated carriage of CMV infection together with the matching HLA type.

Instrument on record: Illumina HiSeq 1500. TCRdb's own reprocessing of the public reads used fastp at Q25 and MiXCR and kept productive beta chains. CDR3 protein duplicates are merged, each entry listing the most common genes and DNA. Within this sample are approximately 470,000 distinct CDR3 sequences, with roughly 46% of them counted one time only. The biggest ten clones account for approximately 40% of the sample. Explained via the paper, the treatment or condition label denotes: in vitro stimulation with specific CMV peptide epitopes to enrich CMV-specific T cells. Broad study findings and their caveats: In both this cohort and an independent cohort of a few hundred donors, the cumulative frequency of public TCR beta family members distinguished carriers of CMV infection plus the relevant HLA type. In the ex vivo response, HLA-C-restricted CMV-specific TCR beta clonotypes were dominant, and in two of eight donors the single most frequent clonotype came from this HLA-C-restricted group.

This clonotype was seen a handful of times. There is no known antigen for this receptor. Within one base of it there is no much larger clone, and no base qualities were kept. Via the germline V gene, CDR1 is LGHNA and CDR2 YSLEER. The CDR3 holds 16 amino acids from the cysteine to the phenylalanine. Solely the CDR3 DNA is kept, with 48 bases framed from the first base. Deletion took 0 bases off V and 2 bases off J, with a span of 10 bases between the germline ends. This sample comprised cultured PBMCs, obtained from culture after CMV antigen stimulation. The sequence links TRBV4-3 to TRBJ2-2; tentative D gene TRBD1, with 6 bases matching. This clonotype was obtained from a human donor in good health (CMV status not recorded). Some clones in this sample may be carry-over from other donors' samples. CDR3 sequence: CASSQDPGHNTGELFF. The DNA reads as follows: TGCGCCAGCAGCCAAGATCCGGGACATAACACCGGGGAGCTGTTTTTT.